The sequence of this TCR beta chain was determined in a study of T cell changes during pregnancy in multiple sclerosis. The CDR3 totals 16 residues. V lost 0 bases and J lost 2; bases outside the gene matches: 4. The germline gives CDR1 SQVTM, CDR2 ANQGSEA. The table came from immunoSEQ multiplex PCR; TCRdb's copy has only in-frame clones and leaves some out. The sample shows roughly 76,000 clones, over 80% of them seen only once. Sequencing used CD4+ T cells from peripheral blood mononuclear cells, obtained in the second trimester of pregnancy. The chain employs TRBV29-1 and TRBJ2-3; 11 nucleotides agree with TRBD2. This receptor was obtained from a female donor with multiple sclerosis, enrolled in a pregnancy study. Here the CDR3 DNA reads TGCAGCGTTGAAGATAGACTAGCGGGGAACACAGATACGCAGTATTTT. Translation gives CSVEDRLAGNTDTQYF.